This TCR beta chain was recorded in a study of blood T cell repertoires in COVID-19. Study-level information: The United States, Italy and Spain provided the acute and convalescent COVID-19 samples.

Original processing methods: Counts of nucleated cells, estimated from reference gene primer amplification, were obtained. Sequencing was performed with immunoSEQ multiplex PCR; in TCRdb, only in-frame clones are kept and a portion is missing. That table is the source of V, J and clone size, and D and trimming were worked out from the DNA. The sample lists roughly 120,000 clones; around 84% were seen once. V dropped 4 bases and J dropped 2; count of bases not matched to a gene: 4. The V gene's germline CDR1 is SGHKS and CDR2 YYEKEE (reference sequence). The CDR3 sequence is 15 residues long. This chain links TRBV5-5 with TRBJ2-1; 9 nucleotides line up with TRBD1. This TCR derives from a man in his forties with acute or convalescent COVID-19. The specimen was peripheral blood. CDR3 protein: CASSRGQGAYNEQFF. As DNA, the CDR3 is TGTGCCAGCAGCCGGGGACAGGGTGCCTACAATGAGCAGTTCTTC.